These 9 T cell receptor beta chains came from one sample sequenced in a study of OX40 agonist ivuxolimab in advanced cancers. Repertoires were generated with immunoSEQ multiplex PCR, while TCRdb's copy carries only in-frame clones and drops some. The table lists some 10,000 clones, around 74% of them singletons. Sequencing used CD4+ or CD8+ T cells sorted from blood, obtained in a trial of the OX40 agonist ivuxolimab. The origin of the receptors is an adult with an advanced solid tumor such as melanoma, head and neck, liver or kidney cancer.

The chain uses TRBV27 and TRBJ2-7; D unclear. The CDR3 consists of 16 residues. The V gene lost 5 bases and the J gene lost 5 bases, with 22 bases spanning the gap. Germline CDR1 is MNHEY and CDR2 is SMNVEV (reference sequence). CDR3 region: CASSPLTGLRAHEQYF. CDR3 sequence (DNA): TGTGCCAGCAGTCCTCTGACCGGCCTAAGGGCCCACGAGCAGTACTTC.

The gene calls are TRBV5-6 and TRBJ1-1, with unresolved D. The germline V gene encodes CDR1 SGHDT and CDR2 YYEEEE. This CDR3 spans 13 amino acids. The V and J ends lost 0 bases and 4 bases respectively, with 7 bases between them. The CDR3 nucleotides read TGTGCCAGCAGCTTGGAACGGCCCACTGAAGCTTTCTTT. Translation gives CASSLERPTEAFF.

The chain joins TRBV19 to TRBJ1-6, with TRBD1 as a possible D gene (5 bases). CDR3 length: 13 residues. Per the germline V gene, CDR1 is LNHDA and CDR2 is SQIVND (reference sequence). The ends were cut back, 6 bases at V and 7 bases at J, with 10 bases in the middle. The DNA for the CDR3 is TGTGCCAGTAGGGGGGGGTCGAATTCACCCCTCCACTTT. This gives the protein CASRGGSNSPLHF.

The rearrangement joins TRBV7-9 to TRBJ2-5; 7 bases align to TRBD1. The CDR3 runs to 18 residues. V shed 4 bases and J 5 bases; nucleotides not matched to a gene: 19. Germline CDR1 reads SEHNR; CDR2 reads FQNEAQ (reference sequence). CDR3 sequence (DNA): TGTGCCAGCAGCTCCGGACCCGCCCCGGACAGGCCTAGGGAGACCCAGTACTTC. This sequence encodes CASSSGPAPDRPRETQYF.

The chain joins TRBV4-3 to TRBJ2-2; 8 bases align to TRBD2. Germline assignment: CDR1 LGHNA and CDR2 YSLEER. The ends lost 0 bases at V and 3 bases at J; junction bases unmatched: 12. The CDR3 has 19 residues. DNA of the CDR3: TGCGCCAGCAGCCAAGAATTTCGGGCACGAGCGGGAGACACCGGGGAGCTGTTTTTT. Translating it yields CASSQEFRARAGDTGELFF.

The CDR3 DNA sequence: TGTGCCAGCAGCTTGGGCGGGGATACCTACGAGCAGTACTTC. As protein: CASSLGGDTYEQYF. This chain uses TRBV5-6 with TRBJ2-7; possible D gene TRBD2, 6 bases. With 0 bases removed from V and 2 bases from J, the gap between germline ends came to 9 bases. CDR1 is SGHDT, CDR2 YYEEEE, per germline. The CDR3 length is 14 residues.

The J gene is TRBJ2-1, the V gene TRBV10-3; D perhaps matches TRBD2 (6 bases). This CDR3 has 11 amino acids. Germline V gene lookup returns CDR1 ENHRY and CDR2 SYGVKD. The V end was cut by 8 bases, the J end by 9 bases, with 11 bases between. The CDR3 here is CAIQGGGEQFF. Here the CDR3 DNA reads TGTGCCATCCAGGGAGGCGGTGAGCAGTTCTTC.

Note on this clone: One junction end does not reproduce the germline sequence, and a read error may be involved. The rearrangement links TRBV2 to TRBJ1-1; 8 nucleotides line up with TRBD1. This CDR3 is 11 amino acids long. Germline values: CDR1 SNHLY, CDR2 FYNNEI. This CDR3 reads CASSGDRRFPF. DNA of the CDR3: TGTGCCAGCAGTGGGGACAGGCGATTCCCCTTT.

V and J are TRBV27 and TRBJ2-3; D is ambiguous. Trimming took 5 bases from V and 4 from J, leaving 19 bases between them. Germline V CDR1 and CDR2: MNHEY, SMNVEV (reference sequence). The CDR3 runs 16 residues. CDR3 sequence (DNA): TGTGCCAGCAGTACGAACCCCTCTAGAGACGCAGATACGCAGTATTTT. It translates to CASSTNPSRDADTQYF.